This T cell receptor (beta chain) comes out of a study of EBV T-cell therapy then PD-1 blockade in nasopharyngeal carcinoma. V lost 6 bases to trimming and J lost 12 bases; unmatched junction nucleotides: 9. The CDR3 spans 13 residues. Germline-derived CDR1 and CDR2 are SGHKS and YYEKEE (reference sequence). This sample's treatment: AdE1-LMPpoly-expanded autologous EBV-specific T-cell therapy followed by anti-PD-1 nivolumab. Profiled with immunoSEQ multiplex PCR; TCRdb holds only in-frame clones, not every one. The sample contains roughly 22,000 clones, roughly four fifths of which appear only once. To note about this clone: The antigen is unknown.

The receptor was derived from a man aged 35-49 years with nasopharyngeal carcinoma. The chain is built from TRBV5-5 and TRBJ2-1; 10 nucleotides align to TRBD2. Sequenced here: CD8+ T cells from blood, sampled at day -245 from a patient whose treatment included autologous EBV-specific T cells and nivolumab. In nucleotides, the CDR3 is TGTGCCAGCATCGGGACTAGCGACAAGGGGCAGTTCTTC. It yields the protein CASIGTSDKGQFF.